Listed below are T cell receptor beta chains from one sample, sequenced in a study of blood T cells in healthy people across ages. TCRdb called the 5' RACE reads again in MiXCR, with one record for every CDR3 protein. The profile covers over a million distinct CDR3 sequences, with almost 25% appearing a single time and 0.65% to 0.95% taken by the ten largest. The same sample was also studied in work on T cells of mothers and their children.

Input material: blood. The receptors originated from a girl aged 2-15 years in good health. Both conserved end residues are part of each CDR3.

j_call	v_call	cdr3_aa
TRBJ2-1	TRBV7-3	CASRLLAGGGDEQFF
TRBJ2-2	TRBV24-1	CATSDLNAQQGYSGELFF
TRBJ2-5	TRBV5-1	CASSVSGGAVETQYF
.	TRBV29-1	CSVDKGGSRYEQYF
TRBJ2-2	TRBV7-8	CASSLGLAGGPPGELFF
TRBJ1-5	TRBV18	CASSPKTGFNQPQHF
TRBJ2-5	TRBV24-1	CATSDLPFVSTGFWETQYF
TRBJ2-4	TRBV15	CATSLRAQGVAKNIQYF
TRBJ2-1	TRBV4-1	CASSIGSSYNEQFF
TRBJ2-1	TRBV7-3	CASSLTSTSGSPEQFF
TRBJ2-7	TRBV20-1	CSARRRPSPTRRRIEQYF
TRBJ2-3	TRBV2	CASNDRQNTQYF
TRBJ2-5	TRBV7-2	CASSPPPGAGEETQYF
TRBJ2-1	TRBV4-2	CASSQELSGYYNEQFF
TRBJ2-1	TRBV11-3	CASSRTQGYEQFF
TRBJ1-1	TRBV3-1	CASSQGGLRTEAFF